The present T cell receptor (beta chain) was sequenced within a study of Ad26.COV2.S vaccination and SARS-CoV-2 variants. Whole-study context: Intramuscularly, Ad26.COV2.S was given either once or twice, 56 days apart.

The treatment denotes: some 20 received Ad26.COV2.S at low or high dose, single or two shots; 5 received placebo; per-sample allocation not given. Collection of the samples took place on day 63 after the first injection of vaccine or placebo. The CDR3 consists of 13 residues. V lost 6 bases and J lost 3, with 12 bases in between. Germline V gene sequence: CDR1 SGHRS, CDR2 YFSETQ. Libraries were prepared by immunoSEQ multiplex PCR; TCRdb keeps only in-frame clonotypes and omits some of them. Of about 680,000 clones listed, 70% to 90% were seen once; the top ten hold around 1.5%. The J gene is TRBJ1-2, the V gene TRBV5-1, with unresolved D. This specimen consisted of peripheral blood, obtained in a trial of Ad26.COV2.S vaccine versus placebo. This clonotype was sampled from a person between 18 and 60 years old who received the Ad26.COV2.S COVID-19 vaccine or a placebo. The CDR3 sequence is CASTSEGYYGYTF. DNA for the CDR3: TGCGCCAGCACTTCGGAAGGGTACTATGGCTACACCTTC.